This TCR beta chain is from a study of blood T cell repertoires in COVID-19. TCRdb keeps only in-frame clones here, not all; method: immunoSEQ multiplex PCR. The table has 130,000 or so clones, around 63% seen once; the top ten hold 2% to 2.5%. This CDR3 contains 15 residues. V shed 1 base, J shed 1 base, and the junction held 2 bases outside the gene matches. Germline V lookup: CDR1 SQVTM, CDR2 ANQGSEA. The sequence derives from a woman in her seventies with acute or convalescent COVID-19. Sample: peripheral blood. The rearrangement uses TRBV29-1 and TRBJ1-1; 11 bases agree with TRBD1. This CDR3 is CSVEGTGGANTEAFF. The CDR3 nucleotides are TGCAGCGTTGAAGGGACAGGGGGCGCGAACACTGAAGCTTTCTTT.